These 15 T cell receptor beta chains share one sample of origin, sequenced in a study of T cell responses to AZD1222 COVID-19 vaccine (dated by TCRdb to the early 2020s). This sample's time point label indicates: baseline before first vaccination. Library creation used the immunoSEQ multiplex PCR assay. The clones in this table, taken by TCRdb from immuneACCESS, are in-frame only. Not every clone is retained; where verified, under half of the shortfall comes from an unresolved V gene, and the cause of the rest is unknown. The sample contains 150,000 to 200,000 clones, 94% of them found a single time. The ten largest clones add up to 7.5% to 9.5% of the sample. The sequencing here drew on peripheral blood, taken on day 0 of AZD1222 vaccination. These receptors were taken from an adult in good health.

The chain combines TRBV5-1 with TRBJ2-1; tentatively, D is TRBD2 (6 bases). V shed 4 bases and J shed 5 bases, with 16 bases lying between them. The CDR3 consists of 15 residues. Germline CDR1 SGHRS, CDR2 YFSETQ. The CDR3 region is CASSPLGRLDNEQFF. The CDR3 bases are TGCGCCAGCAGCCCCCTTGGGAGGTTGGACAATGAGCAGTTCTTC. Complete variable domain (other parts from reference TRBV5-1 and TRBJ2-1): KAGVTQTPRYLIKTRGQQVTLSCSPISGHRSVSWYQQTPGQGLQFLFEYFSETQRNKGNFPGRFSGRQFSNSRSEMNVSTLELGDSALYLCASSPLGRLDNEQFFGPGTRLTVL.

The rearrangement links TRBV28 to TRBJ2-5, with 8 bases fitting TRBD1. CDR3 size: 17 residues. Germline V lookup: CDR1 MDHEN, CDR2 SYDVKM. The J segment lost 2 bases and the V segment lost 5 bases, leaving 13 bases of the junction unmatched. In DNA form, the CDR3 reads TGTGCCAGCAGTCTGCCGCAGGGGGCTCTCTTACAAGAGACCCAGTACTTC. Translation: CASSLPQGALLQETQYF.

This chain links TRBV6-4 with TRBJ2-1; no definite D call. Per germline, CDR1 MRHNA and CDR2 SNTAGT. The CDR3 contains 12 residues. V was trimmed by 0 bases and J by 5 bases, leaving 2 bases between them. CDR3 DNA: TGTGCCAGCAGTGACTCGGACAATGAGCAGTTCTTC. It encodes CASSDSDNEQFF.

The V gene is TRBV19, the J gene TRBJ1-2; D gene ambiguous. Trimming removed 3 bases from V and 0 bases from J, with 11 bases in between. This CDR3 has 15 residues. Germline lookup yields CDR1 LNHDA and CDR2 SQIVND (reference sequence). This chain's CDR3 is CASSIASRPNYGYTF. In DNA, the CDR3 is TGTGCCAGTAGTATCGCCTCTAGGCCTAACTATGGCTACACCTTC.

The chain carries TRBV7-3 and TRBJ2-7, with D possibly TRBD2 on 6 matching bases. Germline CDR1 is SGHTA and CDR2 is FQGTGA. V was shortened by 1 base and J by 7 bases, with 20 bases between the two germline ends. The CDR3 has 16 residues. The CDR3, as DNA: TGTGCCAGCAGCTTAAGACCTGGGACTTTCCCCGTTGAGCAGTACTTC. As protein: CASSLRPGTFPVEQYF.

This chain links TRBV7-8 with TRBJ2-3, with TRBD2 matching 10 bases. V lost 7 bases and J lost 5; bases outside the gene matches: 9. The length of the CDR3 is 15 residues. Germline V gene data show CDR1 as SGHVS and CDR2 as FQNEAQ. The CDR3 region has the DNA TGTGCCAGCATCAGAACTGGACTAGCGGAAGATACGCAGTATTTT. Protein product: CASIRTGLAEDTQYF.

This clone was recorded once. The chain has TRBV10-3 and TRBJ2-4, with D possibly called TRBD1 or TRBD2 (7 bases each). The CDR3 spans 16 residues. Trimming took 4 bases from V and 3 from J, leaving 16 bases between them. CDR1 is ENHRY, CDR2 SYGVKD, per germline. The CDR3 region has the DNA TGTGCCATCAGTGCCGGAGGGGGCGGGGGCAAAAACATTCAGTACTTC. It encodes CAISAGGGGGKNIQYF.

V gene TRBV29-1 combines with J gene TRBJ1-2, with 7 positions matching TRBD1. The germline CDR1 and CDR2 sequences are SQVTM and ANQGSEA. The CDR3 contains 13 residues. V shed 7 bases and J 7 bases; nucleotides not matched to a gene: 12. The CDR3 is CSATGTEKRGYTF. CDR3 DNA: TGCAGCGCGACCGGGACAGAGAAGCGTGGCTACACCTTC.

This chain joins TRBV28 and TRBJ2-2, with TRBD2 as a possible D gene (6 bases). Trimming removed 7 bases at V and 0 bases at J, with 15 bases between. Germline CDR1 and CDR2: MDHEN and SYDVKM. The CDR3 sequence is 16 residues long. This chain's CDR3 is CASTKRGGSNTGELFF. CDR3 nucleotide sequence: TGTGCCAGCACAAAACGTGGAGGGTCGAACACCGGGGAGCTGTTTTTT. Combining the CDR3 with reference TRBV28 and TRBJ2-2 gives the whole variable domain DVKVTQSSRYLVKRTGEKVFLECVQDMDHENMFWYRQDPGLGLRLIYFSYDVKMKEKGDIPEGYSVSREKKERFSLILESASTNQTSMYLCASTKRGGSNTGELFFGEGSRLTVL.

The chain uses TRBV2 and TRBJ2-7; D possibly corresponds to TRBD2 (5 bases). Per germline, CDR1 SNHLY and CDR2 FYNNEI. The length of the CDR3 is 14 residues. The V and J ends lost 6 bases and 5 bases respectively, with 17 bases between them. In DNA form, the CDR3 reads TGTGCCAGCAGGCCAAACTGGGAGTTACACGAGCAGTACTTC. Protein product: CASRPNWELHEQYF.

V usage is TRBV5-6 and J usage is TRBJ1-5, with 8 bases that match TRBD1. CDR3 length: 16 residues. In germline, CDR1 is SGHDT, CDR2 YYEEEE. The V segment lost 4 bases and the J segment 2 bases; nucleotides outside the gene matches: 8. The CDR3, as DNA: TGTGCCAGCAGCCACCGGACAGGGCCTGGCAATCAGCCCCAGCATTTT. Translating gives CASSHRTGPGNQPQHF.

The gene calls are TRBV10-3 and TRBJ2-6; TRBD1 might be the D (5 bases). Between the trimmed V and J ends, which lost 0 bases and 0 bases, there was a span of 15 bases. This CDR3 comprises 19 residues. Germline CDR1 ENHRY, CDR2 SYGVKD. In DNA, the CDR3 is TGTGCCATCAGTGAGTCCGAAATGGGGCCAGTCTCTGGGGCCAACGTCCTGACTTTC. Its translation is CAISESEMGPVSGANVLTF.

The rearrangement joins TRBV13 to TRBJ1-2; D perhaps matches TRBD1 (5 bases). V was pared by 3 bases and J by 1 base, with 9 bases between. The germline V gene encodes CDR1 PRHDT and CDR2 FYEKMQ (reference sequence). This CDR3 region has 14 residues. As DNA, the CDR3 is TGTGCCAGCAGCTTGCGGGGCTTTAACTATGGCTACACCTTC. The encoded protein is CASSLRGFNYGYTF.

This chain uses TRBV29-1 with TRBJ1-5; D is unclear. CDR1 and CDR2 (germline): SQVTM, ANQGSEA. This CDR3 comprises 13 residues. V was trimmed by 1 base and J by 7 bases, leaving 11 bases between them. CDR3 amino acids: CSVEVGIGQPQHF. For the CDR3, the DNA is TGCAGCGTTGAAGTGGGAATCGGGCAGCCCCAGCATTTT. The full variable domain, with the rest looked up from reference TRBV29-1 and TRBJ1-5, is SAVISQKPSRDICQRGTSLTIQCQVDSQVTMMFWYRQQPGQSLTLIATANQGSEATYESGFVIDKFPISRPNLTFSTLTVSNMSPEDSSIYLCSVEVGIGQPQHFGDGTRLSIL.

The chain employs TRBV24-1 and TRBJ2-2, with 13 bases that match TRBD2. The CDR3 spans 15 residues. V lost 7 bases, J lost 7 bases, and 5 bases stayed unmatched. CDR1 and CDR2 (germline): KGHDR, SFDVKD. The CDR3 is CATRAGTSGIGELFF. The CDR3 DNA sequence: TGTGCCACCAGGGCCGGGACTAGCGGGATCGGGGAGCTGTTTTTT.